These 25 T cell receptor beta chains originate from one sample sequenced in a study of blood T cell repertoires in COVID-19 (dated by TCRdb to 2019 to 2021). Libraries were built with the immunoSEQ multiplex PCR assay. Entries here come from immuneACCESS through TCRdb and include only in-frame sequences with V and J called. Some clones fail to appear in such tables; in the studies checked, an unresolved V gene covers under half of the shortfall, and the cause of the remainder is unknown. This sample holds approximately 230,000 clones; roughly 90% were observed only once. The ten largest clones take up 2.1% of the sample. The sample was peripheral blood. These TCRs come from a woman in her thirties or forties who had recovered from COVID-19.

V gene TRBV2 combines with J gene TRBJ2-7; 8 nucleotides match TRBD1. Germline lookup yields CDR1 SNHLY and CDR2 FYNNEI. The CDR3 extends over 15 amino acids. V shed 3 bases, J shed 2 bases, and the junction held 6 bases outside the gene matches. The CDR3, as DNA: TGTGCCAGCAGTGAGGCGGCAGGGGGCGCCTACGAGCAGTACTTC. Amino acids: CASSEAAGGAYEQYF.

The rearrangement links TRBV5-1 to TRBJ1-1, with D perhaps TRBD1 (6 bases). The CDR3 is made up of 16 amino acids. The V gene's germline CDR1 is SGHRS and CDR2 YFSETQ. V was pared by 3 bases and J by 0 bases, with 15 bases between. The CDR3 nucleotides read TGCGCCAGCAGCTGGACACCCGGGACAATGAACACTGAAGCTTTCTTT. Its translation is CASSWTPGTMNTEAFF.

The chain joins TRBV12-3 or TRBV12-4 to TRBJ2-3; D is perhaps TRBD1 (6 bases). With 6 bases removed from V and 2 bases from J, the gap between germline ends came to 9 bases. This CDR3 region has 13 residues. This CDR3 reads CASRDSNTDTQYF. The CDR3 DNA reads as TGTGCCAGCAGGGACAGTAACACAGATACGCAGTATTTT.

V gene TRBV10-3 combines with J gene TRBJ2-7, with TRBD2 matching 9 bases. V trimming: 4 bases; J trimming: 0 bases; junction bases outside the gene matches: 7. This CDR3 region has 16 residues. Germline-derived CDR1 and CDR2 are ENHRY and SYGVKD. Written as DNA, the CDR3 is TGTGCCATCAGTGCTCTTAGCGGGAGTCGCTCCTACGAGCAGTACTTC. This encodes CAISALSGSRSYEQYF.

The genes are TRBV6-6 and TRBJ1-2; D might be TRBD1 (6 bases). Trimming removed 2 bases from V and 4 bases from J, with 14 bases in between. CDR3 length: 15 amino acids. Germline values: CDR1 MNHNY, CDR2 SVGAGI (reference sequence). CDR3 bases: TGTGCCAGCAGTTACAGGCAGGGGCCCCGCTATGGCTACACCTTC. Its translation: CASSYRQGPRYGYTF.

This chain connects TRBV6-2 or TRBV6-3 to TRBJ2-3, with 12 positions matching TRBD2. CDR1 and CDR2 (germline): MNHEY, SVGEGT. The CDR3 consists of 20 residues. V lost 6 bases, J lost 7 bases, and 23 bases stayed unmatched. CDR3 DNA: TGTGCCAGCAGCAACCCGATCAGTGTGGGGACTAGCGGGTGGGCAAATACGCAGTATTTT. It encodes CASSNPISVGTSGWANTQYF.

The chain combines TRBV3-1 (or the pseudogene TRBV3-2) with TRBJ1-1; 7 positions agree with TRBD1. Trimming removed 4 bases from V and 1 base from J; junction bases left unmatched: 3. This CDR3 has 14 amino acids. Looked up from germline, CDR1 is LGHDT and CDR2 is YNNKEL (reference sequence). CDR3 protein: CASSPRQGNTEAFF. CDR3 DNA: TGTGCCAGCAGCCCCAGACAGGGGAACACTGAAGCTTTCTTT.

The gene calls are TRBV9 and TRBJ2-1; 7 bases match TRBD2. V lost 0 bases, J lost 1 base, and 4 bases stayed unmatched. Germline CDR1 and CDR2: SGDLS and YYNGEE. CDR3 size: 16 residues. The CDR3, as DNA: TGTGCCAGCAGCGTAGGACGGGGGGTGTCCTACAATGAGCAGTTCTTC. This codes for CASSVGRGVSYNEQFF.

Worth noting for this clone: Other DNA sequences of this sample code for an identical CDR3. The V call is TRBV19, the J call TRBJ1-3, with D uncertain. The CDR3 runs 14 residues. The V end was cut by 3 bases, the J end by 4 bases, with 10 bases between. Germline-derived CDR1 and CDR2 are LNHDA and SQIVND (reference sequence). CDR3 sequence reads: CASSIGGSGNTIYF. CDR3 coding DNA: TGTGCCAGTAGTATCGGAGGGTCCGGAAACACCATATATTTT.

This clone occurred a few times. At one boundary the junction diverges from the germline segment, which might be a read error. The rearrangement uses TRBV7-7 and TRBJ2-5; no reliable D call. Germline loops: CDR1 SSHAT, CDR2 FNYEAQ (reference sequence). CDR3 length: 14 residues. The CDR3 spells CASSHSPYQETQYF. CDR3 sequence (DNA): TGTGCTAGCAGCCACTCTCCATACCAAGAGACCCAGTACTTC.

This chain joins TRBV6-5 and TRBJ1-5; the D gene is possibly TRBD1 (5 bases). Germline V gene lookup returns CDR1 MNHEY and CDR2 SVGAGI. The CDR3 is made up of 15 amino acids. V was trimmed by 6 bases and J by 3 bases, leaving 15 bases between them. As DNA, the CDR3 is TGTGCCAGCAGCCAAGTAGGGACTGACAATCAGCCCCAGCATTTT. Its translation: CASSQVGTDNQPQHF.

The DNA of the CDR3 is TGTGCCAGCAGACCGCAGGGGGCCTCCTACGAGCAGTACTTC. As protein: CASRPQGASYEQYF. V and J are TRBV3-1 (or the pseudogene TRBV3-2) and TRBJ2-7, with 8 bases lining up with TRBD1. The CDR3 is 14 amino acids. Germline V gives CDR1 LGHDT, CDR2 YNNKEL (reference sequence). The V and J ends lost 6 bases and 0 bases, in that order; junction bases with no gene match: 4.

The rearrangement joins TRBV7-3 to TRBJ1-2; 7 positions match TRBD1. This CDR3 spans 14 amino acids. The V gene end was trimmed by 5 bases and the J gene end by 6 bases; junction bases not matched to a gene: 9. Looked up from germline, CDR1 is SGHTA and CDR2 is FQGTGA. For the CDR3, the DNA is TGTGCCAGCAGCCCACACGGACAGGACGATGGCTACACCTTC. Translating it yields CASSPHGQDDGYTF.

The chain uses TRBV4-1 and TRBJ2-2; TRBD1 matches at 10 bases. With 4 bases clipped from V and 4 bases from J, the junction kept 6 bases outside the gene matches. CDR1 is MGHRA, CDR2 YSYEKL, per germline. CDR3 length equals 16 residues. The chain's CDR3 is CASSRTGGGSTGELFF. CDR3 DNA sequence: TGCGCCAGCAGCCGGACAGGGGGGGGTAGCACCGGGGAGCTGTTTTTT.

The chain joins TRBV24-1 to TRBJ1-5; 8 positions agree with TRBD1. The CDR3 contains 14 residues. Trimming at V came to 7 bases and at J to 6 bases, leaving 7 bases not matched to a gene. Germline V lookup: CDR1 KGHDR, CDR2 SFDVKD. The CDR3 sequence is CATSGQGAAQPQHF. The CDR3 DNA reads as TGTGCCACCAGCGGGCAGGGGGCGGCTCAGCCCCAGCATTTT.

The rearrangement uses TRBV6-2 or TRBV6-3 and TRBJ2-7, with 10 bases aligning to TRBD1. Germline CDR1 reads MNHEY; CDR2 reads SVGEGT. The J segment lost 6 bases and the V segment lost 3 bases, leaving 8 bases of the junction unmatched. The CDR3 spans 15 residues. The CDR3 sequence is CASSYLRTGGSEQYF. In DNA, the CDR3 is TGTGCCAGCAGTTATCTACGGACAGGGGGTTCCGAGCAGTACTTC.

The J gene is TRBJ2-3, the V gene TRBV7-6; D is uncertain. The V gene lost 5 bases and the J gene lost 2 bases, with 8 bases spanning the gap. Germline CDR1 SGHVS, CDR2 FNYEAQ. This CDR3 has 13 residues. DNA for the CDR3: TGTGCCAGCAGCAACTTGCCCACAGATACGCAGTATTTT. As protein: CASSNLPTDTQYF.

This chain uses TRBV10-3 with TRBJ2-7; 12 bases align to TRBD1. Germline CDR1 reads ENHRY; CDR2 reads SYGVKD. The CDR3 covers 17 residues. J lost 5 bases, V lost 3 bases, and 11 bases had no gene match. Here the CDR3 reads CAISDPRAGTGGDEQYF. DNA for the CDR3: TGTGCCATCAGTGATCCTCGAGCCGGGACAGGGGGCGACGAGCAGTACTTC.

For the CDR3, the DNA is TGTGCCAGCAGCTCCGCGCGGGGTAATTCACCCCTCCACTTT. Residues: CASSSARGNSPLHF. This chain links TRBV7-9 with TRBJ1-6; D is unresolved. This CDR3 comprises 14 residues. CDR1 and CDR2 (germline): SEHNR, FQNEAQ (reference sequence). V lost 4 bases, J lost 6 bases, and 10 bases lay in between.

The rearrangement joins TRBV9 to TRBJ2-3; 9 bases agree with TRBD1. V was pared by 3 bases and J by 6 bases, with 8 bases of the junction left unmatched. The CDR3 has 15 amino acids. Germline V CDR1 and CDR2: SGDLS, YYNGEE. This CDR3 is CASSAQGAGGDTQYF. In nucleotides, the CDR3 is TGTGCCAGCAGCGCACAGGGGGCCGGTGGGGATACGCAGTATTTT.

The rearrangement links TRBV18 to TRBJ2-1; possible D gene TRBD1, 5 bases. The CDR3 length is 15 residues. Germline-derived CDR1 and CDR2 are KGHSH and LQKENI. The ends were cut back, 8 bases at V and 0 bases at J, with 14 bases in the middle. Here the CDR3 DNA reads TGTGCCAGCCCCCCCCAGGGATTCTCCTACAATGAGCAGTTCTTC. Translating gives CASPPQGFSYNEQFF.

The CDR3 sequence: CASSRPGTSGIYEQYF. In DNA form, the CDR3 reads TGTGCCAGTAGTAGACCCGGGACTAGCGGGATATACGAGCAGTACTTC. The chain couples TRBV19 to TRBJ2-7; TRBD2 aligns across 13 bases. CDR1 is LNHDA, CDR2 SQIVND, per germline (reference sequence). CDR3 length: 16 amino acids. The V and J ends lost 4 bases and 4 bases, in that order; junction bases with no gene match: 7.

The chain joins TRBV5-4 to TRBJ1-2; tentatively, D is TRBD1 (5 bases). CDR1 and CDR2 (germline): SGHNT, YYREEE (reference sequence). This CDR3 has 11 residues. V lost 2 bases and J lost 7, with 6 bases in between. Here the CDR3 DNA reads TGTGCCAGCAGCTTTACAGGTGGCTACACCTTC. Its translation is CASSFTGGYTF.

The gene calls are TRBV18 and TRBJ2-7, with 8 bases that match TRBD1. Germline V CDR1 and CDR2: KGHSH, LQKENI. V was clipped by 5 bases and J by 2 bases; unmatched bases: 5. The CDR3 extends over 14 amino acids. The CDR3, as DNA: TGTGCCAGCTCAGTAGACAGGGGACCCTACGAGCAGTACTTC. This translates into CASSVDRGPYEQYF.

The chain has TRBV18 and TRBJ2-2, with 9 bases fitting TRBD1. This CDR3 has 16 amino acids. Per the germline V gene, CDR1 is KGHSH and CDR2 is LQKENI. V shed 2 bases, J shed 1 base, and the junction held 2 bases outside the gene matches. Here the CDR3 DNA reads TGTGCCAGCTCACCAGGGACAGGGATGAACACCGGGGAGCTGTTTTTT. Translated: CASSPGTGMNTGELFF.